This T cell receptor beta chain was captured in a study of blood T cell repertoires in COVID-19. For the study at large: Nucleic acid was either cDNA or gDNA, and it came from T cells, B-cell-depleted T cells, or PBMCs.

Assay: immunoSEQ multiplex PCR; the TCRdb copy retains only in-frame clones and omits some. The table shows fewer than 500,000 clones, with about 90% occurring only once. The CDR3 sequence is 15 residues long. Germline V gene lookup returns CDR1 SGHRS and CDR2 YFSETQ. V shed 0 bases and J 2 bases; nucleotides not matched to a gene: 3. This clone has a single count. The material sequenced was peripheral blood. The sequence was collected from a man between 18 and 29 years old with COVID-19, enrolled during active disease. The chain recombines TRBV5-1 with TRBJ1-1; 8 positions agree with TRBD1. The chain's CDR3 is CASSLGDRLNTEAFF. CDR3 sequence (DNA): TGCGCCAGCAGCTTGGGGGACAGGCTCAACACTGAAGCTTTCTTT.